Shown below are 4 T cell receptor beta chains from a single sample sequenced in a study of CD8+ T cells in alopecia areata. The authors extracted RNA and reverse transcribed it into cDNA as the sequencing template. TCRdb's copy holds only in-frame clones and misses some; the assay was immunoSEQ multiplex PCR. The sample has fewer than 250,000 clones, approximately 61% seen once; the top ten hold approximately 0.45%. This specimen was CD4+ T cells sorted from blood, taken at week 0. The receptors originated from a human donor with alopecia areata.

This clone occurred a few times. The chain employs TRBV4-2 and TRBJ2-5; 7 positions agree with TRBD1. This CDR3 is 16 amino acids long. J was trimmed by 5 bases and V by 0 bases; bases with no gene match: 9. From germline, CDR1 is LGHNA and CDR2 YNFKEQ. The CDR3 region has the DNA TGTGCCAGCAGCCAAGATCGGGACAGAACTCTGGAGACCCAGTACTTC. It yields the protein CASSQDRDRTLETQYF.

V gene TRBV6-5 combines with J gene TRBJ2-7, with TRBD1 as a possible D gene (7 bases). The CDR3 loop spans 15 amino acids. CDR1 and CDR2 from the germline V gene are MNHEY and SVGAGI. The ends were cut back, 0 bases at V and 1 base at J, with 10 bases in the middle. As DNA, the CDR3 is TGTGCCAGCAGTTACTCGGCAGGGGGGTCCTACGAGCAGTACTTC. It yields the protein CASSYSAGGSYEQYF.

The V gene is TRBV6-5, the J gene TRBJ1-2; D remains unclear. From germline, CDR1 is MNHEY and CDR2 SVGAGI. The V gene lost 2 bases and the J gene lost 5 bases, with 15 bases spanning the gap. The CDR3 runs to 15 residues. CDR3 region: CASSYSSWRKYGYTF. As DNA, the CDR3 is TGTGCCAGCAGTTACAGCTCCTGGAGGAAGTATGGCTACACCTTC.

As concerns this clone: Other DNA sequences of this sample code for an identical CDR3. The chain recombines TRBV2 with TRBJ2-3; a weak D match, TRBD2 (5 bases). CDR1 is SNHLY and CDR2 is FYNNEI in the germline V gene. CDR3 length: 14 residues. Trimming took off 2 bases at V and 0 bases at J, with 6 bases between the two ends. The CDR3 DNA follows: TGTGCCAGCAGTGAATCGGGGAGCACAGATACGCAGTATTTT. This translates into CASSESGSTDTQYF.